This entry is about one TCR beta chain. Its matching antigen is unknown. The method was immunoSEQ multiplex PCR; TCRdb's version includes in-frame clones alone and lacks a portion of them. This sample has 82,000 or so clones, with 90% to 95% found just once. The data derive from a study of cytomegalovirus exposure and HLA in healthy donors. General study points: Most TCR sequences showed up rarely, but some public TCRs showed up in many donors. Cytomegalovirus association was listed for 150 or so TCR beta chains.

The CDR3 length is 17 residues. V gave up 6 bases and J gave up 0 bases; unmatched junction bases: 7. Germline CDR1 KGHSH, CDR2 LQKENI. Sequenced material: PBMCs. The sequence was obtained from a man younger than 35 in good health and CMV-seronegative. V gene TRBV18 combines with J gene TRBJ2-6; 8 nucleotides match TRBD1. The CDR3, as DNA: TGTGCCAGCTCGAACGGGACAGGCTTCTCTGGGGCCAACGTCCTGACTTTC. Translation gives CASSNGTGFSGANVLTF.